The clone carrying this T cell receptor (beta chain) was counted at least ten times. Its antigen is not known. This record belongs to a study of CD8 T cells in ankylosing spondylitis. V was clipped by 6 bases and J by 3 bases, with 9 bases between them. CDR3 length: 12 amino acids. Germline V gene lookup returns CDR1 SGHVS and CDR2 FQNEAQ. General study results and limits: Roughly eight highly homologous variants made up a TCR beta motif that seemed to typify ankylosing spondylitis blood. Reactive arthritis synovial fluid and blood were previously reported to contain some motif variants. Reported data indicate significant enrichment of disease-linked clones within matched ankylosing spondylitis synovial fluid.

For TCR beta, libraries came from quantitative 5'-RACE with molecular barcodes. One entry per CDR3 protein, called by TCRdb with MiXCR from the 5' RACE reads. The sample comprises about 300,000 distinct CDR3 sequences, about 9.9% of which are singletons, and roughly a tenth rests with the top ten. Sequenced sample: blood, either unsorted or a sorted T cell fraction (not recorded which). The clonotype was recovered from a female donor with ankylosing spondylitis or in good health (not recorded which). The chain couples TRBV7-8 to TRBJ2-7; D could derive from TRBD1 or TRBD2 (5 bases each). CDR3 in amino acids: CASRAGGYEQYF. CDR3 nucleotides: TGTGCCAGCAGAGCTGGGGGCTACGAGCAGTACTTC.